These T cell receptor beta chains were read from a single sample in a study of T cells in Graves' hyperthyroidism and ophthalmopathy. TCRdb ran MiXCR on the multiplex PCR reads and lists one entry per CDR3 protein. The data show about 720,000 distinct CDR3 sequences, with around 17% seen just once and roughly 8% held by the top ten. Sequencing was done on a sample of blood. These receptors came from a man younger than 35 with Graves' hyperthyroidism. CDR3s include the opening cysteine and the closing phenylalanine or tryptophan. The D gene is left open where the match is weak. Some rows mark clone size as missing; the rest say once, few, many or name a class of expanded clone.

D: TRBD1
size: many
J: TRBJ2-7
V: TRBV2
DNA: TGTGCCAGCAGACCCCGGGACAGGGGGAAATTCGAGCAGTACTTC
CDR3: CASRPRDRGKFEQYF

D: TRBD2
size: .
J: TRBJ2-7
V: TRBV29-1
DNA: TGCAACGTTGAAGGTGGGACTAGCGCCAGCTCCTACGAGCAGTACTTC
CDR3: CNVEGGTSASSYEQYF

D: TRBD2
size: .
J: TRBJ2-3
V: TRBV6-2/TRBV6-3
DNA: TGTGCCAGCGGGGGGGGGAGCACAGATACGCAGTATTTT
CDR3: CASGGGSTDTQYF

D: TRBD2
size: many
J: TRBJ2-1
V: TRBV27
DNA: TGTGCCAGCACCATGACTAGCAGACGAAATGAGCAGTTCTTC
CDR3: CASTMTSRRNEQFF

D: .
size: few
J: TRBJ2-1
V: TRBV5-1
DNA: TGCGCCAGCAGCTCGGCAAAGGCACGGAGTCACAATGAGCAGTTCTTC
CDR3: CASSSAKARSHNEQFF

D: TRBD2
size: few
J: TRBJ2-5
V: TRBV4-1
DNA: TGCGCCAGCAGCCTGGGACTAGCGGGAGTGTTGATGGAGACCCAGTACTTC
CDR3: CASSLGLAGVLMETQYF

D: .
size: few
J: TRBJ2-1
V: TRBV30
DNA: TGTGCCTGGAATCGTGGACCAGGGGCGGGCAATGAGCAGTTCTTC
CDR3: CAWNRGPGAGNEQFF

D: .
size: many
J: TRBJ1-5
V: TRBV28
DNA: TGTGCCAGCAGTTTAACAGCGGGGTATAGCAATCAGCCCCAGCATTTT
CDR3: CASSLTAGYSNQPQHF

D: TRBD2
size: many
J: TRBJ2-1
V: TRBV7-2
DNA: TGTGCCAGCAGCTTAGCAATAGCGGGAGTGGGTGAGCAGTTCTTC
CDR3: CASSLAIAGVGEQFF

D: TRBD1
size: .
J: TRBJ2-7
V: TRBV6-2/TRBV6-3
DNA: TGTGCCAGCAGTTCTCGGGACAGGAAGGGAGAGCAGTACTTC
CDR3: CASSSRDRKGEQYF

D: TRBD2
size: .
J: TRBJ2-7
V: TRBV4-1
DNA: TGCGCCAGCAGCCAAGTCCCTAGCGGTATAGGGCAGTACTTC
CDR3: CASSQVPSGIGQYF

D: TRBD2
size: many
J: TRBJ2-1
V: TRBV24-1
DNA: TGTGCCACCAGTGAAACCGGGTCGCCGGGACTAGCGTCGCAGTTCTTC
CDR3: CATSETGSPGLASQFF

D: TRBD2
size: .
J: TRBJ2-1
V: TRBV4-3
DNA: TGCGCCAGCAGCCATGGACTAGCAAGTGTCAATGAGCAGTTCTTC
CDR3: CASSHGLASVNEQFF

D: TRBD2
size: few
J: TRBJ2-1
V: TRBV29-1
DNA: TGCAGCGGACGGACTAGCGGGATCGATGAGCAGTTCTTC
CDR3: CSGRTSGIDEQFF

D: .
size: few
J: TRBJ2-4
V: TRBV5-1
DNA: TGCGCCAGCAGCTTGCGGTCAGGGACTCCCCTAGCCAAAAACATTCAGTACTTC
CDR3: CASSLRSGTPLAKNIQYF

D: TRBD1
size: many
J: TRBJ2-7
V: TRBV28
DNA: TGTGCCAGCAGGTCACAGGGGGCCCTGGGGGAGCAGTACTTC
CDR3: CASRSQGALGEQYF

D: TRBD1
size: many
J: TRBJ2-3
V: TRBV24-1
DNA: TGTGCCACCAGTGACCCGCGGGGGACAGGGAGGACGCAGTATTTT
CDR3: CATSDPRGTGRTQYF

D: TRBD2
size: many
J: TRBJ2-3
V: TRBV10-2
DNA: TGCGCCAGCATTCCAAGACTAGCGGGAGAGACAGATACGCAGTATTTT
CDR3: CASIPRLAGETDTQYF

D: .
size: .
J: TRBJ1-2
V: TRBV7-2
DNA: TGTGCCAGCAGCTTATCCGGCTTGGAAACGAAATGTACAGGTGGCTACACCTTC
CDR3: CASSLSGLETKCTGGYTF

D: .
size: .
J: TRBJ2-7
V: TRBV20-1
DNA: TGCAGTGCTTACGACTTGATCCATGTGTACGAGCAGTACTTC
CDR3: CSAYDLIHVYEQYF

D: .
size: .
J: TRBJ1-1
V: TRBV29-1
DNA: TGCAGCGTTGCAGGGCTCTACACTGAAGCTTTCTTT
CDR3: CSVAGLYTEAFF

D: TRBD1
size: many
J: TRBJ2-1
V: TRBV10-3
DNA: TGTGCCATCAGACCACTAACAGGGGACGAGCAGTTCTTC
CDR3: CAIRPLTGDEQFF

D: .
size: few
J: TRBJ2-7
V: TRBV29-1
DNA: TGCAGCGTTGAACCCCCGGGCTCCTACGAGCAGTACTTC
CDR3: CSVEPPGSYEQYF

D: .
size: many
J: TRBJ2-7
V: TRBV28
DNA: TGTGCCAGCAGTTTACTTCGGGGTGGGGGCGAGCAGTACTTC
CDR3: CASSLLRGGGEQYF

D: .
size: few
J: TRBJ2-7
V: TRBV6-1
DNA: TGTGCCAGCAGTTATGGGACGGGGTTTTTCTACGAGCAGTACTTC
CDR3: CASSYGTGFFYEQYF

D: .
size: many
J: TRBJ2-3
V: TRBV11-2
DNA: TGTGCCAGCAGCATCGGCACAGATACGCAGTATTTT
CDR3: CASSIGTDTQYF

D: .
size: many
J: TRBJ2-7
V: TRBV28
DNA: TGTGCCAGCAGTTCTAGACAGGCTACAGGAGAGCAGTACTTC
CDR3: CASSSRQATGEQYF

D: .
size: .
J: TRBJ2-5
V: TRBV5-4
DNA: TGTGCCAGCAGCTTGTTCTCCGAAGAGACCCAGTACTTC
CDR3: CASSLFSEETQYF

D: TRBD1
size: many
J: TRBJ2-7
V: TRBV11-3
DNA: TGTGCCAGCAGTTCTAACGACAGGGGGCGTTACGAGCAGTACTTC
CDR3: CASSSNDRGRYEQYF

D: .
size: .
J: TRBJ2-7
V: TRBV19
DNA: TGTGCCAGTAGTATGGAATCACCTCGCTCCTACGAGCAGTACTTC
CDR3: CASSMESPRSYEQYF

D: TRBD1
size: few
J: TRBJ1-5
V: TRBV20-1
DNA: TGCAGTGCTAGAGTACAGGGGAGGGGGCGGCAGCCCCAGCATTTT
CDR3: CSARVQGRGRQPQHF

D: .
size: few
J: TRBJ1-5
V: TRBV20-1
DNA: TGCAGTGCTAGGGGGGGGACGGATCAGCCCCAGCATTTT
CDR3: CSARGGTDQPQHF

D: TRBD2
size: few
J: TRBJ2-7
V: TRBV27
DNA: TGTGCCAGCAATTTTAGCGGGAGGTTCCCCTACGAGCAGTACTTC
CDR3: CASNFSGRFPYEQYF

D: .
size: .
J: TRBJ1-1
V: TRBV7-9
DNA: TGTGCCAGCAGCGCGGGACTTTTCGACACTGAAGCTTTCTTT
CDR3: CASSAGLFDTEAFF

D: TRBD1
size: many
J: TRBJ2-5
V: TRBV7-9
DNA: TGTGCCAGCAGCCACCTTGAACAGGGGGCGCTGGAGACCCAGTACTTC
CDR3: CASSHLEQGALETQYF

D: TRBD1
size: many
J: TRBJ1-5
V: TRBV30
DNA: TGTGCCTGGAGTCTCCAGGGGGGTAATCAGCCCCAGCATTTT
CDR3: CAWSLQGGNQPQHF

D: .
size: many
J: TRBJ2-7
V: TRBV4-2
DNA: TGTGCCAGCAGCCAAGCAAACAGGGAAGGGGAGCAGTACTTC
CDR3: CASSQANREGEQYF

D: TRBD2
size: .
J: TRBJ2-5
V: TRBV7-2
DNA: TGTGCCAGCAGCCCGACTAGCGGGAGAGTGGAGACCCAGTACTTC
CDR3: CASSPTSGRVETQYF

D: TRBD1
size: .
J: TRBJ2-5
V: TRBV19
DNA: TGTGCCAGTAGCCAGGGGGCGGGTTCCCAGTACTTC
CDR3: CASSQGAGSQYF

D: .
size: many
J: TRBJ2-6
V: TRBV12-3/TRBV12-4
DNA: TGTGCCAGCAGTTTTTACACCTCTGGGGCCAACGTCCTGACTTTC
CDR3: CASSFYTSGANVLTF

D: TRBD2
size: many
J: TRBJ2-7
V: TRBV18
DNA: TGTGCCAGCTCACCACTGGGGACTAGCGGGACCTACGAGCAGTACTTC
CDR3: CASSPLGTSGTYEQYF

D: TRBD1
size: many
J: TRBJ2-7
V: TRBV2
DNA: TGTGCCACCGGCCGGGACAGTTTCTCCTACGAGCAGTACTTC
CDR3: CATGRDSFSYEQYF

D: .
size: .
J: TRBJ2-2
V: TRBV29-1
DNA: TGCAGCTGGACCGTTGGGATGGGCGGGGAGCTGTTTTTT
CDR3: CSWTVGMGGELFF

D: TRBD1
size: many
J: TRBJ2-1
V: TRBV14
DNA: TGTGCCAGCAGGAAGACAGGGTCTACCTACAATGAGCAGTTCTTC
CDR3: CASRKTGSTYNEQFF

D: .
size: .
J: TRBJ2-3
V: TRBV12-3/TRBV12-4
DNA: TGTGCCAGCATTTCAAGACAGAACCCTCTCACAGATACGCAGTATTTT
CDR3: CASISRQNPLTDTQYF

D: .
size: .
J: TRBJ2-7
V: TRBV27
DNA: TGTGCCACCCGAGACCAAAGCCTAGCGTCCTACGAGCAGTACTTC
CDR3: CATRDQSLASYEQYF

D: .
size: .
J: TRBJ1-2
V: TRBV7-9
DNA: TGTGCCAGCCGTGGGGGGGACTATGGCTACACCTTC
CDR3: CASRGGDYGYTF

D: TRBD1
size: many
J: TRBJ2-1
V: TRBV6-2/TRBV6-3
DNA: TGTGCCAGCAGTACATACCGGGACAGGGACTACAATGAGCAGTTCTTC
CDR3: CASSTYRDRDYNEQFF

D: TRBD2
size: few
J: TRBJ2-1
V: TRBV24-1
DNA: TGTGCCACCAGTGAGCCCGGGACTAGCGGCTCCTACAATGAGCAGTTCTTC
CDR3: CATSEPGTSGSYNEQFF

D: TRBD1
size: many
J: TRBJ2-4
V: TRBV2
DNA: TGTGCCAGCAGTACGGGACAGGCCCTTAGGGGCATTCAGTACTTC
CDR3: CASSTGQALRGIQYF

D: .
size: few
J: TRBJ1-2
V: TRBV30
DNA: TGTGCCTGGATCCGAAACGGTCGGGGTTATGGCTACACCTTC
CDR3: CAWIRNGRGYGYTF

D: TRBD1
size: many
J: TRBJ2-7
V: TRBV28
DNA: TGTGCCAGCAGTATATCCGGGACAGGGCGCTACGAGCAGTACTTC
CDR3: CASSISGTGRYEQYF

D: TRBD1
size: .
J: TRBJ2-7
V: TRBV28
DNA: TGTGCCAGCAGTTTACTGGGACAGACCTACGAGCAGTACTTC
CDR3: CASSLLGQTYEQYF

D: TRBD1
size: few
J: TRBJ2-7
V: TRBV20-1
DNA: TGCAGTGCTCATCCTAGACAGGGTCTCTACGAGCAGTACTTC
CDR3: CSAHPRQGLYEQYF

D: .
size: .
J: TRBJ1-5
V: TRBV6-2/TRBV6-3
DNA: TGTGCCAGCAGTTACTACGGACAGTTGAGTCAGCCCCAGCATTTT
CDR3: CASSYYGQLSQPQHF

D: .
size: .
J: TRBJ2-3
V: TRBV2
DNA: TGTGCCAGCAGTGTCGGTATGGCTCGACGTGGTACGCAGTATTTT
CDR3: CASSVGMARRGTQYF

D: TRBD2
size: .
J: TRBJ2-3
V: TRBV12-3/TRBV12-4
DNA: TGTGCCAGCAGCTTATGGGCGGGAGGATCAGGTACGCAGTATTTT
CDR3: CASSLWAGGSGTQYF

D: TRBD1
size: many
J: TRBJ1-5
V: TRBV20-1
DNA: TGCAGTGCTCCCCCGGGACAGGGGGCCTATAGCAATCAGCCCCAGCATTTT
CDR3: CSAPPGQGAYSNQPQHF